The 11 T cell receptor beta chains given below trace back to one sample, sequenced in a study of T-cell reconstitution after alpha-beta-depleted transplantation in children. Preparing the TCRbeta library involved the use of unique molecular identifiers. TCRdb ran MiXCR on the PCR reads and lists one entry per CDR3 protein. The sample contains a few hundred thousand distinct CDR3 sequences, roughly 9.5% of which appear only once. The specimen was PBMCs from the stem cell graft donor, collected from the stem cell graft. These receptors came from a human donor who donated a stem cell graft to a child with SCID.

The gene calls are TRBV12-3 or TRBV12-4 and TRBJ2-1; no definite D call. The V end lost 6 bases, the J end lost 4 bases, and 16 bases lay between the germline ends. This CDR3 comprises 15 residues. CDR3: CASSIVGIRYNEQFF. The CDR3 bases are TGTGCCAGCAGCATCGTCGGTATTCGTTACAATGAGCAGTTCTTC.

This clonotype was observed a handful of times. V usage is TRBV12-3 or TRBV12-4 and J usage is TRBJ2-7, with TRBD2 as a possible D gene (5 bases). Between the trimmed V and J ends, which lost 6 bases and 5 bases, there was a span of 11 bases. This CDR3 comprises 12 residues. In nucleotides, the CDR3 is TGTGCCAGCAGCCGGGAAATCGACGAGCAGTACTTC. Its translation is CASSREIDEQYF.

The V call is TRBV10-3, the J call TRBJ1-1; 10 positions agree with TRBD1. The germline V gene encodes CDR1 ENHRY and CDR2 SYGVKD. After removal of 5 bases from V and 4 bases from J, the junction contained 4 bases not matched to a gene. The CDR3 consists of 14 residues. The CDR3 DNA is TGTGCCATCAGTCTGGGACAGGGGTCCACTGAAGCTTTCTTT. This sequence encodes CAISLGQGSTEAFF.

This clonotype showed up many times. V is TRBV20-1 and J is TRBJ2-3, with 8 bases fitting TRBD1. J was trimmed by 4 bases and V by 6 bases; bases with no gene match: 12. CDR3 length: 15 residues. CDR1 is DFQATT, CDR2 SNEGSKA, per germline (reference sequence). The CDR3 sequence is CSALVPDRVADTQYF. CDR3 coding DNA: TGCAGTGCCCTAGTGCCGGACAGGGTGGCAGATACGCAGTATTTT.

CDR3 residues: CASSAKTDSYEQYF. The CDR3 DNA reads TGTGCCAGCAGTGCCAAGACCGATAGCTACGAGCAGTACTTC. The genes are TRBV6-2 or TRBV6-3 and TRBJ2-7; no reliable D call. Per the germline V gene, CDR1 is MNHEY and CDR2 is SVGEGT. With 5 bases removed from V and 3 bases from J, the gap between germline ends came to 14 bases. The CDR3 spans 14 residues.

This clonotype was seen a few times. The chain employs TRBV12-3 or TRBV12-4 and TRBJ2-7, with 7 bases that match TRBD2. Trimming took 3 bases from V and 4 from J; bases not matched to a gene: 3. The CDR3 totals 13 residues. For the CDR3, the DNA is TGTGCCAGCAGTTTTCCTAGCGGTTACGAGCAGTACTTC. Its translation is CASSFPSGYEQYF.

This clonotype was seen only a few times. V is TRBV5-1 and J is TRBJ2-2; no firm D call. CDR3 length equals 15 residues. V lost 4 bases, J lost 3 bases, and 13 bases lay in between. Germline CDR1 is SGHRS and CDR2 is YFSETQ. CDR3 bases: TGCGCCAGCAGCCGGGCCCTGGGCGACACCGGGGAGCTGTTTTTT. Translation: CASSRALGDTGELFF.

This chain links TRBV6-1 with TRBJ1-1, with 8 positions matching TRBD1. The CDR3 spans 16 residues. Looked up from germline, CDR1 is MNHNS and CDR2 is SASEGT. V lost 10 bases and J lost 4; bases outside the gene matches: 17. The CDR3 coding sequence is TGTGCCACCTCGCTAGGGTCCAGGGGGCAGGGCACTGAAGCTTTCTTT. This sequence encodes CATSLGSRGQGTEAFF.

This clonotype was counted only a few times. This chain uses TRBV5-1 with TRBJ1-1; 9 positions match TRBD1. Looked up from germline, CDR1 is SGHRS and CDR2 is YFSETQ. The V and J ends lost 7 bases and 5 bases, in that order; junction bases with no gene match: 9. The CDR3 covers 14 residues. CDR3: CASVDRGKNTEAFF. For the CDR3, the DNA is TGCGCCAGCGTAGACAGGGGGAAGAATACTGAAGCTTTCTTT. Variable domain in full (rest from reference TRBV5-1 and TRBJ1-1): KAGVTQTPRYLIKTRGQQVTLSCSPISGHRSVSWYQQTPGQGLQFLFEYFSETQRNKGNFPGRFSGRQFSNSRSEMNVSTLELGDSALYLCASVDRGKNTEAFFGQGTRLTVV.

DNA for the CDR3: TGTGCCAGCAGCCTTATCGGGACGGCCCACTACGAGCAGTACTTC. This sequence encodes CASSLIGTAHYEQYF. This chain uses TRBV11-1 with TRBJ2-7; D possibly matches TRBD1 or TRBD2 (5 bases each). Trimming took 5 bases from V and 3 from J, leaving 17 bases between them. The germline V gene encodes CDR1 SGHAT and CDR2 FQDESV (reference sequence). The length of the CDR3 is 15 residues.

This clonotype was seen at least ten times. In DNA, the CDR3 is TGCGCCAGCAGTGTTGTTGTGGATACGCAGTATTTT. Amino acids: CASSVVVDTQYF. The V call is TRBV10-2, the J call TRBJ2-3; D is ambiguous. The germline V gene has CDR1 WSHSY and CDR2 SAAADI. V was cut by 4 bases and J by 6 bases, with 8 bases left in between. CDR3 length: 12 amino acids.